The next 24 T cell receptor beta chains were all read from a single sample in a study of spatial heterogeneity in lung cancer. Described time point: sample taken at primary tumor resection. Tumor, nontumor lung or frozen PBMC supplied whole RNA that was sequenced unsorted. TCRdb recomputed calls from the 5' RACE reads with MiXCR, one row per CDR3 protein. The repertoire consists of about 85,000 distinct CDR3 sequences, with more than 15% occurring once and the leading ten covering roughly 6%. The material was PBMCs, obtained at surgery. The source is a male donor with early-stage non-small cell lung cancer.

This clonotype was observed at least ten times. This rearrangement joins TRBV5-1 to TRBJ1-4, with TRBD1 identical over 7 bases. In germline, CDR1 is SGHRS, CDR2 YFSETQ. The CDR3 has 14 amino acids. With 2 bases clipped from V and 8 bases from J, the junction kept 6 bases outside the gene matches. The chain's CDR3 is CASSLGQETEKLFF. CDR3 bases: TGCGCCAGCAGCTTAGGACAGGAAACCGAAAAACTGTTTTTT.

The chain is built from TRBV12-3 or TRBV12-4 and TRBJ1-6, with TRBD1 matching over 7 bases. CDR3 size: 15 residues. The V gene end was trimmed by 7 bases and the J gene end by 5 bases; junction bases not matched to a gene: 8. The CDR3 loop reads CASTARDRNNSPLHF. The CDR3 nucleotides are TGTGCCAGCACCGCACGGGACAGAAATAATTCACCCCTCCACTTT.

This rearrangement joins TRBV5-1 to TRBJ1-6; D is unresolved. Trimming took 4 bases from V and 8 from J, leaving 16 bases between them. CDR3 length: 15 residues. Germline assignment: CDR1 SGHRS and CDR2 YFSETQ. For the CDR3, the DNA is TGCGCCAGCAGCCCCAGTACACTGGGTGATTCACCCCTCCACTTT. Residues: CASSPSTLGDSPLHF.

This clonotype came up a few times. The chain joins TRBV24-1 to TRBJ2-7, with D possibly TRBD1 on 6 matching bases. V was cut by 8 bases and J by 4 bases, with 11 bases left in between. Germline V gene data show CDR1 as KGHDR and CDR2 as SFDVKD. This CDR3 has 12 residues. CDR3 sequence reads: CATNQQGYEQYF. CDR3 sequence (DNA): TGTGCCACCAACCAACAGGGATACGAGCAGTACTTC.

The chain links TRBV4-3 to TRBJ2-1; 9 bases map to TRBD2. The germline CDR1 and CDR2 sequences are LGHNA and YSLEER. V dropped 1 base and J dropped 6; count of bases not matched to a gene: 4. The CDR3 spans 15 residues. The DNA for the CDR3 is TGCGCCAGCAGCCAAGGCGGGGGGGTGGTCAATGAGCAGTTCTTC. This codes for CASSQGGGVVNEQFF.

This clonotype has a count of ten or more. V usage is TRBV6-6 and J usage is TRBJ2-1; D remains unclear. Germline V CDR1 and CDR2: MNHNY, SVGAGI (reference sequence). This CDR3 has 11 residues. V was clipped by 4 bases and J by 9 bases, with 7 bases between them. The CDR3 reads CASSSGGEQFF. CDR3 sequence (DNA): TGTGCCAGCAGTTCAGGCGGTGAGCAGTTCTTC.

This clonotype occurred a few times. The chain is built from TRBV11-2 and TRBJ2-7, with D perhaps TRBD2 (6 bases). The CDR3 sequence is 14 residues long. CDR1 and CDR2 (germline): SGHAT, FQNNGV. Trimming took off 2 bases at V and 2 bases at J, with 10 bases between the two ends. CDR3 nucleotide sequence: TGTGCCAGCAGCTTACGGGGGATTGCCTACGAGCAGTACTTC. Residues: CASSLRGIAYEQYF.

The chain carries TRBV7-9 and TRBJ2-3; possibly TRBD1 for D (5 bases). This CDR3 region has 14 residues. V lost 3 bases and J 2 bases, leaving 9 bases between the germline ends. Per germline, CDR1 SEHNR and CDR2 FQNEAQ (reference sequence). CDR3 amino acids: CASSFRGNTDTQYF. The CDR3 DNA reads TGTGCCAGCAGCTTTAGGGGAAACACAGATACGCAGTATTTT.

The V call is TRBV20-1, the J call TRBJ1-2; D is perhaps TRBD1 (6 bases). Between the trimmed V and J ends, which lost 1 base and 6 bases, there was a span of 12 bases. From germline, CDR1 is DFQATT and CDR2 SNEGSKA (reference sequence). CDR3 length equals 13 residues. CDR3 sequence reads: CSARVGTNDGYTF. CDR3 in DNA: TGCAGTGCTAGAGTGGGGACAAACGATGGCTACACCTTC.

The chain has TRBV28 and TRBJ1-1; D uncertain. V was clipped by 7 bases and J by 1 base, with 13 bases between them. CDR1 MDHEN and CDR2 SYDVKM come from the germline V gene. The CDR3 runs 14 residues. The CDR3, as DNA: TGTGCCAGCACCCCCCCCACAAGGAACACTGAAGCTTTCTTT. Encoded protein: CASTPPTRNTEAFF.

The chain recombines TRBV21-1 with TRBJ2-7; TRBD1 reflects the table's D call only, with no check against the DNA. TRBV21-1 is an annotated pseudogene. The CDR3 has 17 amino acids. The CDR3 sequence: CASSKDRPGQRLYEQYF. The CDR3, as DNA: TGTGCCAGCAGCAAAGATCGGCCGGGACAGAGACTCTACGAGCAGTACTTC.

V gene TRBV18 combines with J gene TRBJ2-2; D is unclear. Per germline, CDR1 KGHSH and CDR2 LQKENI. Trimming took off 2 bases at V and 3 bases at J, with 4 bases between the two ends. There are 13 residues in the CDR3. CDR3: CASSPRDTGELFF. The CDR3 nucleotides are TGTGCCAGCTCACCAAGGGACACCGGGGAGCTGTTTTTT.

The V call is TRBV3-1, the J call TRBJ1-1; D might be TRBD1 (6 bases). CDR3 length equals 16 residues. The germline CDR1 and CDR2 sequences are LGHDT and YNNKEL (reference sequence). V was trimmed by 3 bases and J by 1 base, leaving 15 bases between them. This chain's CDR3 is CASSQILGQSNTEAFF. The CDR3 DNA sequence: TGTGCCAGCAGCCAGATATTAGGACAGTCGAACACTGAAGCTTTCTTT.

The genes are TRBV6-6 and TRBJ2-1, with TRBD2 as a possible D gene (7 bases). V was pared by 6 bases and J by 5 bases, with 17 bases between. This CDR3 region has 15 residues. From germline, CDR1 is MNHNY and CDR2 SVGAGI (reference sequence). The CDR3 bases are TGTGCCAGCAGCCCCTTGAGGGGGAGGGACAATGAGCAGTTCTTC. Protein sequence: CASSPLRGRDNEQFF.

This clonotype was seen just once. CDR3 DNA sequence: TGCAGTGCACTCGGGAGCTTGGACGTCCTGACTTTC. It is translated as CSALGSLDVLTF. V gene TRBV20-1 combines with J gene TRBJ2-6; the D gene is possibly TRBD2 (6 bases). From germline, CDR1 is DFQATT and CDR2 SNEGSKA (reference sequence). The CDR3 totals 12 residues. Trimming pared 6 bases from V and 11 bases from J, leaving 14 bases between.

The V gene is TRBV4-1, the J gene TRBJ2-7; D remains ambiguous. Germline CDR1 is MGHRA and CDR2 is YSYEKL. The CDR3 loop spans 14 amino acids. V lost 1 base and J lost 4, with 11 bases in between. DNA for the CDR3: TGCGCCAGCAGCCAAGGTGGCCCGGCATACGAGCAGTACTTC. Translating it yields CASSQGGPAYEQYF.

This clonotype came up a few times. V and J are TRBV6-2 or TRBV6-3 and TRBJ1-5; perhaps TRBD1 as D (6 bases). This CDR3 is 15 amino acids long. Trimming stripped 7 bases from V and 1 base from J, with 14 bases between. The germline CDR1 and CDR2 sequences are MNHEY and SVGEGT. The CDR3 DNA reads TGTGCCAGCAAAGTGGGGGCAAGAAGCAATCAGCCCCAGCATTTT. It encodes CASKVGARSNQPQHF.

This rearrangement joins TRBV6-2 or TRBV6-3 to TRBJ1-1, with D uncertain. CDR1 and CDR2 (germline): MNHEY, SVGEGT. Trimming took 6 bases from V and 7 from J, leaving 12 bases between them. The CDR3 spans 12 residues. CDR3 nucleotides: TGTGCCAGCAGGACTACCACCGGTGAAGCTTTCTTT. Translating gives CASRTTTGEAFF.

The V and J genes are TRBV7-9 and TRBJ2-2, with D perhaps matching TRBD1 or TRBD2 (5 bases each). Trimming cost V 2 bases and J 4 bases, with 8 bases left between them. The CDR3 runs to 14 residues. Germline V CDR1 and CDR2: SEHNR, FQNEAQ (reference sequence). The CDR3 sequence: CASSLRGVTGELFF. DNA for the CDR3: TGTGCCAGCAGCTTAAGGGGAGTCACCGGGGAGCTGTTTTTT.

This clonotype was found many times. The chain combines TRBV7-3 with TRBJ1-1; a possible D gene is TRBD1 (5 bases). In germline, CDR1 is SGHTA, CDR2 FQGTGA. Trimming took 5 bases from V and 4 from J, leaving 14 bases between them. CDR3 length equals 14 residues. CDR3 coding DNA: TGTGCCAGCAGCCCCAAGAGGGGAAGCACTGAAGCTTTCTTT. Its translation is CASSPKRGSTEAFF.

V gene TRBV6-5 combines with J gene TRBJ2-7; 7 bases agree with TRBD1. CDR1 is MNHEY and CDR2 is SVGAGI in the germline V gene. After removal of 7 bases from V and 6 bases from J, the junction contained 15 bases not matched to a gene. CDR3 size: 15 residues. DNA of the CDR3: TGTGCCAGCAAACGAGCCGGGACAGCCATTTCCGAGCAGTACTTC. This encodes CASKRAGTAISEQYF.

This clonotype turned up a few times. The V call is TRBV20-1, the J call TRBJ2-3, with 10 nucleotides matching TRBD2. V lost 4 bases, J lost 2 bases, and 6 bases stayed unmatched. CDR3 length: 15 residues. Germline V gene sequence: CDR1 DFQATT, CDR2 SNEGSKA (reference sequence). In DNA, the CDR3 is TGCAGTGCTAATGGACTAGCGGAGGACACAGATACGCAGTATTTT. It yields the protein CSANGLAEDTDTQYF.

This chain joins TRBV12-3 or TRBV12-4 and TRBJ2-1; D is possibly TRBD2 (6 bases). Trimming took off 7 bases at V and 1 base at J, with 14 bases between the two ends. This CDR3 region has 15 residues. This chain's CDR3 is CASTSGGGSYNEQFF. The CDR3 bases are TGTGCCAGCACCAGTGGGGGAGGTTCCTACAATGAGCAGTTCTTC.

This clonotype was seen more than once but under ten times. The rearrangement uses TRBV12-3 or TRBV12-4 and TRBJ1-1; no clear D gene. Trimming pared 2 bases from V and 4 bases from J, leaving 14 bases between. The CDR3 runs 15 residues. The CDR3 protein is CASSLRESGSTEAFF. The CDR3 DNA reads TGTGCCAGCAGTTTAAGGGAGAGTGGGAGCACTGAAGCTTTCTTT.